This note documents a single T cell receptor beta chain sequence. Its target is unknown. This entry comes from a study of OX40 agonist ivuxolimab in advanced cancers. Across the whole study: Three partial responders included one hepatocellular carcinoma patient and two cutaneous melanoma patients. General study results and limits: Researchers report that CD8+ T cells had, on average, more expanded clones than CD4+.

The V end lost 0 bases, the J end lost 3 bases, and 9 bases lay between the germline ends. Germline V gives CDR1 MGHRA, CDR2 YSYEKL. This CDR3 has 15 amino acids. Libraries were prepared by immunoSEQ multiplex PCR; TCRdb keeps only in-frame clonotypes and omits some of them. The table has some 15,000 clones, around 80% seen once; the top ten hold 25% to 35%. V gene TRBV4-1 combines with J gene TRBJ2-4, with D unclear. The clonotype comes from an adult with an advanced solid tumor such as melanoma, head and neck, liver or kidney cancer. The sample was CD4+ or CD8+ T cells sorted from blood, taken in a trial of the OX40 agonist ivuxolimab. The CDR3 nucleotides are TGCGCCAGCAGCCAAGACAGCTCCCTCAAAAACATTCAGTACTTC. Translating gives CASSQDSSLKNIQYF.